This T cell receptor beta chain was identified during a study of shared clonotypes between healthy human individuals. CDR3 length equals 13 residues. Trimming removed 5 bases from V and 0 bases from J, with 8 bases in between. Germline V CDR1 and CDR2: SGHVS, FNYEAQ. Here immunoSEQ multiplex PCR was the method, and the copy in TCRdb shows in-frame clones only, minus some. The table has roughly 2,000,000 clones, just under 95% seen once. Points on this clone: Its antigen is currently unknown.

Points from the study as a whole: There were few donors, and this limited the genetic and exposure-history diversity represented. Of the naive CD4 clonotypes, 4% to 5% were shared across several donors.

CD45RO negativity and positive selection for CCR7 defined naive CD8 cells, a population that excluded terminally differentiated effector memory CD45RA+ cells. This receptor was taken from a young man in good health. Some clones in this sample may be carry-over from other donors' samples. The chain uses TRBV7-6 and TRBJ2-7; D not certain. The sequencing sample was made of naive CD8+ T cells from PBMCs. The CDR3 reads CASSPDPSYEQYF. DNA for the CDR3: TGTGCCAGCAGCCCCGATCCCTCCTACGAGCAGTACTTC. The full variable domain, rest sourced from reference TRBV7-6 and TRBJ2-7, is GAGVSQSPRYKVTKRGQDVALRCDPISGHVSLYWYRQALGQGPEFLTYFNYEAQQDKSGLPNDRFSAERPEGSISTLTIQRTEQRDSAMYRCASSPDPSYEQYFGPGTRLTVT.